This TCR beta chain was captured in a study of blood T cells in healthy people across ages. CDR3 length equals 13 residues. V lost 4 bases, J lost 7 bases, and 13 bases lay in between. As for this clonotype: Its specificity is unknown.

A J-beta primer mix and a sample-barcoded 5' primer were used in a second PCR of roughly 7 to 12 cycles. TCRdb re-called the 5' RACE reads with MiXCR, one entry per CDR3 protein. Found here are 850,000 to 1,000,000 distinct CDR3 sequences, 45% to 50% of them singletons; the top ten hold around 15%. General study results and limits: A roughly linear fall in TCR beta diversity per million T cells was seen with increasing age. Naive CD4+ cells and diversity were both higher in long-lived donors than in aged donors. The percentage of naive T cells correlated strongly with TCR beta diversity.

What was sequenced was blood. This chain uses TRBV12-3 or TRBV12-4 with TRBJ1-2; D is unresolved. The origin of this receptor is a man aged 25 to 40 in good health. Here the CDR3 DNA reads TGTGCCAGCAGTTCAGAGATTATACGTGGCTACACCTTC. Encoded protein: CASSSEIIRGYTF.